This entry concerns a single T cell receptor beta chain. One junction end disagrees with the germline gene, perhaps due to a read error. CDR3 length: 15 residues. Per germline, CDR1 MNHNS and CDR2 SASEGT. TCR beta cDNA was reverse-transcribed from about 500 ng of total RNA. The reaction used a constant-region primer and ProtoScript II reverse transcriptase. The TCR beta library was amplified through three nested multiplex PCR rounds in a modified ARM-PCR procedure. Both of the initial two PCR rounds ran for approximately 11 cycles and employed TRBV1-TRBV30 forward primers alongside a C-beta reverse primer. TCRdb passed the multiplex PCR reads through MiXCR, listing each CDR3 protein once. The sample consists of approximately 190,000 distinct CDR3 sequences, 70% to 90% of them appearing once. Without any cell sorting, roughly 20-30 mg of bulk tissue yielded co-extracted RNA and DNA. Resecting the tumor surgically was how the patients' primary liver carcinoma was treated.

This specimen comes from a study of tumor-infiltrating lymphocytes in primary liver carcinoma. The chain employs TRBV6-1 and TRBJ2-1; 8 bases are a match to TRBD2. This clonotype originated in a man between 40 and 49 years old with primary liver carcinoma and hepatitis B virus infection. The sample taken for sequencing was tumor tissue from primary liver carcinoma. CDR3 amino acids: CDSSEEAGEYIEQFF. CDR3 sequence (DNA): TGTGACAGCAGTGAAGAAGCGGGAGAATACATTGAGCAGTTCTTC.